This T cell receptor (beta chain) was found in a study of OX40 agonist ivuxolimab in advanced cancers. Overall study findings and caveats: Circulating CD4+ and CD8+ T cells showed clonal expansion by week 6 at 0.1 to 3.0 mg/kg. The average count of expanded clones was higher among CD8+ T cells than among CD4+. Individuals who were partial responders at 0.1-3.0 mg/kg had clonal expansion that ranked among the lowest.

In the case of this clone: What it recognizes is unknown.

The method was immunoSEQ multiplex PCR; TCRdb's version includes in-frame clones alone and lacks a portion of them. Of 25,000 to 35,000 clones listed, roughly 90% were seen once; the top ten hold roughly 15%. This CDR3 is 12 amino acids long. Germline V gene data show CDR1 as SGHDT and CDR2 as YYEEEE. The ends were cut back, 4 bases at V and 6 bases at J, with 8 bases in the middle. The clonotype originates from an adult with an advanced solid tumor such as melanoma, head and neck, liver or kidney cancer. V usage is TRBV5-6 and J usage is TRBJ1-5; D is unresolved. The sequencing here drew on CD4+ or CD8+ T cells sorted from blood, taken in a trial of the OX40 agonist ivuxolimab. The CDR3 loop reads CASSVAGQPQHF. Here the CDR3 DNA reads TGTGCCAGCAGCGTGGCCGGTCAGCCCCAGCATTTT.